This TCR beta chain was found in a study of cytomegalovirus exposure and HLA in healthy donors. The PCR had 60 Vbeta and 13 Jbeta primers. Sequenced by immunoSEQ multiplex PCR; TCRdb stores in-frame clones only, minus some. This table holds more than 85,000 clones, 75% found once. V lost 1 base, J lost 3 bases, and 0 bases stayed unmatched. Germline CDR1 SGHTA, CDR2 FQGNSA. The CDR3 has 13 residues. Sequencing used PBMCs. This clonotype was sampled from a woman between 18 and 30 years old in good health and CMV-seropositive. The chain uses TRBV7-2 and TRBJ2-7; the match to TRBD1 covers 7 bases. CDR3 protein: CASSLGTGYEQYF. The CDR3 DNA reads as TGTGCCAGCAGCTTAGGGACAGGCTACGAGCAGTACTTC.